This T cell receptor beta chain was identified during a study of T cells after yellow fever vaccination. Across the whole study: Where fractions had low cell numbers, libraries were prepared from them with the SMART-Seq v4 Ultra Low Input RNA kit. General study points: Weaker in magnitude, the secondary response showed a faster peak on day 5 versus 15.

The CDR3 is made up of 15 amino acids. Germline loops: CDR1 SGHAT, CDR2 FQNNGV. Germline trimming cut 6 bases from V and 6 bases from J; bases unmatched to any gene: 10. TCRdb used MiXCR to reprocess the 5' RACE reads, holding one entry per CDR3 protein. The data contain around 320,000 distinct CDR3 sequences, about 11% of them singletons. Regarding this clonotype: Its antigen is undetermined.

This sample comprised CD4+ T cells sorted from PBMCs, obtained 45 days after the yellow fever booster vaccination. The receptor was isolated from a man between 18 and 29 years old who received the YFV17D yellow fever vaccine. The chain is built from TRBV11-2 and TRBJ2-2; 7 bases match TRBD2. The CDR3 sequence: CASRSLSGAAGELFF. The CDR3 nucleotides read TGTGCCAGCAGGTCCCTCAGCGGGGCGGCCGGGGAGCTGTTTTTT. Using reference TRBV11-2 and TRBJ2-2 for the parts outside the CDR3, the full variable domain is EAGVAQSPRYKIIEKRQSVAFWCNPISGHATLYWYQQILGQGPKLLIQFQNNGVVDDSQLPKDRFSAERLKGVDSTLKIQPAKLEDSAVYLCASRSLSGAAGELFFGEGSRLTVL.